The source of this T cell receptor beta chain is a study of human T cells and chemical hapten exposure. Time point denoted: pre-sensitization, week 0. Specified treatment: therapeutic diphenylcyclopropenone sensitization with weekly scalp DPC. The V end was cut by 4 bases, the J end by 0 bases, with 17 bases between. This CDR3 has 17 amino acids. Germline CDR1 and CDR2: SGHVS and FNYEAQ. This clonotype showed up just a few times. TCRdb fed the RACE reads into MiXCR, producing one record per CDR3 protein. This sample has about 120,000 distinct CDR3 sequences, with approximately 15% found just once. This chain links TRBV7-6 with TRBJ2-3; D not certain. This sample comprised whole blood, obtained in connection with sensitization to the hapten diphenylcyclopropenone (DPC). The sequence was obtained from a young woman with alopecia areata. Some clones in this sample may be carry-over from other donors' samples. CDR3 nucleotides: TGTGCCAGCAGCTCCGTTTCCACTCGACGGAGCACAGATACGCAGTATTTT. Amino acids: CASSSVSTRRSTDTQYF.